One sample yielded the 18 T cell receptor beta chains listed below, sequenced in a study of response to subunit inactivated influenza vaccine. TCRdb recomputed calls from the RT-PCR reads with MiXCR, one row per CDR3 protein. This table has about half a million distinct CDR3 sequences, 25% appearing once. The sample was CD4+ T cells sorted from PBMCs, taken 5 to 6 days after vaccination. These TCRs come from a man aged 50 to 60 who received an inactivated influenza vaccine.

The CDR3 here is CASSLVSDQETQYF. The CDR3 DNA is TGTGCCAGCAGTTTAGTCTCGGACCAAGAGACCCAGTACTTC. The V call is TRBV12-3 or TRBV12-4, the J call TRBJ2-5; D unresolved. V lost 1 base, J lost 0 bases, and 6 bases lay in between. The CDR3 sequence is 14 residues long.

A few counts support this clonotype. The CDR3 DNA reads TGTGCCAGCAGCCCCACGACAGGGGGCGGTGGCTACACCTTC. Its translation is CASSPTTGGGGYTF. V is TRBV11-2 and J is TRBJ1-2; 10 positions agree with TRBD1. Trimming at V came to 5 bases and at J to 7 bases, leaving 7 bases not matched to a gene. The CDR3 runs 14 residues. Germline assignment: CDR1 SGHAT and CDR2 FQNNGV.

This clonotype came up many times. An end of the junction does not agree with germline; a read error may underlie this. The chain is built from TRBV7-9 and TRBJ1-4; TRBD1 might be the D (5 bases). CDR1 is SEHNR and CDR2 is FQNEAQ in the germline V gene (reference sequence). The CDR3 loop spans 10 amino acids. The CDR3 nucleotides are TGTGCCAGCAGCCTACAGGACTTGGTTTTT. Encoded protein: CASSLQDLVF. The whole variable domain, remainder taken from reference TRBV7-9 and TRBJ1-4, is DTGVSQNPRHKITKRGQNVTFRCDPISEHNRLYWYRQTLGQGPEFLTYFQNEAQLEKSRLLSDRFSAERPKGSFSTLEIQRTEQGDSAMYLCASSLQDLVFGSGTQLSVL.

This clonotype was counted only a few times. The chain links TRBV5-1 to TRBJ2-4, with TRBD1 as a possible D gene (6 bases). Germline V gene data show CDR1 as SGHRS and CDR2 as YFSETQ. This CDR3 is 14 amino acids long. V dropped 4 bases and J dropped 5 bases, with 13 bases sitting between them. The CDR3 DNA sequence: TGCGCCAGCAGCCGGGACAACCAAGAAAACATTCAGTACTTC. It translates to CASSRDNQENIQYF. The entire variable domain, with the rest obtained from reference TRBV5-1 and TRBJ2-4, is as follows: KAGVTQTPRYLIKTRGQQVTLSCSPISGHRSVSWYQQTPGQGLQFLFEYFSETQRNKGNFPGRFSGRQFSNSRSEMNVSTLELGDSALYLCASSRDNQENIQYFGAGTRLSVL.

Concerning this clonotype itself: At one of its ends the junction is not consistent with the germline gene, which may arise from a read error. J is TRBJ2-1 and V is TRBV7-2; 9 bases agree with TRBD2. Looked up from germline, CDR1 is SGHTA and CDR2 is FQGNSA. The CDR3 totals 12 residues. As DNA, the CDR3 is TGTGCCAGCACATTCGCGGGAGGGCCGCGAAACTTC. Protein sequence: CASTFAGGPRNF.

This clonotype has just a few counts. The V gene is TRBV20-1, the J gene TRBJ2-5; 8 bases map to TRBD2. The V and J ends lost 0 bases and 8 bases, in that order; junction bases with no gene match: 14. Germline assignment: CDR1 DFQATT and CDR2 SNEGSKA (reference sequence). The CDR3 runs 16 residues. The CDR3 loop reads CSARDLTAGASGTQYF. The CDR3 DNA sequence: TGCAGTGCTAGAGATCTCACAGCGGGGGCCTCTGGCACCCAGTACTTC.

V and J are TRBV6-2 or TRBV6-3 and TRBJ1-1; no firm D call. CDR1 and CDR2 (germline): MNHEY, SVGEGT. V was pared by 2 bases and J by 2 bases, with 6 bases between. There are 13 residues in the CDR3. CDR3 sequence (DNA): TGTGCCAGCAGTTACCGCAGAAACACTGAAGCTTTCTTT. It is translated as CASSYRRNTEAFF.

This clonotype occurred a few times. The chain uses TRBV7-9 and TRBJ2-3, with 7 bases matching TRBD1. CDR1 is SEHNR, CDR2 FQNEAQ, per germline (reference sequence). Trimming took 1 base from V and 0 from J; bases not matched to a gene: 4. The CDR3 runs 16 residues. CDR3 coding DNA: TGTGCCAGCAGCTTAGTACCGGGACAGAGCACAGATACGCAGTATTTT. It specifies CASSLVPGQSTDTQYF.

This clonotype was observed a handful of times. The CDR3 DNA reads as TGTGCCAGCAGCCCCCCGACTGAGAACTATGGCTACACCTTC. Its translation: CASSPPTENYGYTF. The rearrangement links TRBV3-1 to TRBJ1-2; no clear D. This CDR3 spans 14 amino acids. Trimming removed 4 bases at V and 2 bases at J, with 11 bases between. The V gene's germline CDR1 is LGHDT and CDR2 YNNKEL (reference sequence).

CDR3: CASSLGEFYEQYF. The CDR3 nucleotides are TGCGCCAGCAGCTTGGGGGAATTTTACGAGCAGTACTTC. V and J are TRBV5-1 and TRBJ2-7; D gene ambiguous. This CDR3 has 13 amino acids. The V gene's germline CDR1 is SGHRS and CDR2 YFSETQ. Deletions cut 0 bases from V and 4 bases from J, with 8 bases between.

This chain links TRBV9 with TRBJ2-7; D possibly corresponds to TRBD1 (7 bases). The CDR3 consists of 14 residues. Trimming removed 4 bases at V and 3 bases at J, with 14 bases between. The germline V gene encodes CDR1 SGDLS and CDR2 YYNGEE. The CDR3 nucleotides read TGTGCCAGCAGCCCTCAGGGGGGCGACTACGAGCAGTACTTC. This codes for CASSPQGGDYEQYF.

This clonotype turned up a few times. CDR3 in amino acids: CASSYSSGRTDTQYF. CDR3 DNA: TGTGCCAGCAGTTACTCCAGCGGGCGCACAGATACGCAGTATTTT. The chain is built from TRBV6-5 and TRBJ2-3; the D gene is possibly TRBD2 (6 bases). CDR1 is MNHEY, CDR2 SVGAGI, per germline. The CDR3 sequence is 15 residues long. The germline V and J ends were trimmed by 0 bases and 1 base, with 8 bases remaining between them.

The rearrangement joins TRBV5-1 to TRBJ1-1; 9 nucleotides align to TRBD1. Germline V CDR1 and CDR2: SGHRS, YFSETQ. J was trimmed by 5 bases and V by 4 bases; bases with no gene match: 6. This CDR3 has 14 residues. This CDR3 reads CASSLETGGTEAFF. CDR3 DNA sequence: TGCGCCAGCAGCCTGGAGACAGGGGGAACTGAAGCTTTCTTT.

The chain couples TRBV11-2 to TRBJ2-2; the D call may be TRBD1 or TRBD2 (6 bases each). Germline CDR1 reads SGHAT; CDR2 reads FQNNGV. The CDR3 contains 16 residues. The V and J ends lost 3 bases and 7 bases respectively, with 18 bases between them. This CDR3 is CASSLNTPGGGGELFF. CDR3 coding DNA: TGTGCCAGCAGCTTGAACACCCCCGGAGGGGGCGGGGAGCTGTTTTTT.

The rearrangement links TRBV12-3 or TRBV12-4 to TRBJ2-7, with TRBD2 matching 12 bases. Trimming removed 7 bases from V and 5 bases from J; junction bases left unmatched: 12. This CDR3 is 16 amino acids long. As DNA, the CDR3 is TGTGCCAGCACCGGGACTAGCGGGTGGGTCTTTCACGAGCAGTACTTC. Its translation is CASTGTSGWVFHEQYF.

This chain links TRBV5-6 with TRBJ1-2, with D uncertain. The CDR3 has 16 residues. CDR1 and CDR2 (germline): SGHDT, YYEEEE. The germline V and J ends were trimmed by 0 bases and 2 bases, with 14 bases remaining between them. CDR3 region: CASSLAGLADNYGYTF. CDR3 coding DNA: TGTGCCAGCAGCTTGGCCGGGTTGGCAGACAACTATGGCTACACCTTC.

This clonotype has only a few counts. The chain uses TRBV3-1 and TRBJ2-2; possibly TRBD1 for D (5 bases). Germline V CDR1 and CDR2: LGHDT, YNNKEL (reference sequence). The CDR3 consists of 16 residues. With 4 bases removed from V and 7 bases from J, the gap between germline ends came to 19 bases. The CDR3 loop reads CASSPGWGMGDGELFF. As DNA, the CDR3 is TGTGCCAGCAGCCCCGGCTGGGGCATGGGTGACGGGGAGCTGTTTTTT.

This clonotype was counted between two and nine times. This rearrangement joins TRBV20-1 to TRBJ1-5; weak D call: TRBD1 (6 bases). The CDR3 has 14 amino acids. Looked up from germline, CDR1 is DFQATT and CDR2 is SNEGSKA (reference sequence). V lost 4 bases and J 6 bases, leaving 16 bases between the germline ends. The CDR3 coding sequence is TGCAGTGCTAAATCACAGGGTGGATCTCAGCCCCAGCATTTT. This encodes CSAKSQGGSQPQHF.